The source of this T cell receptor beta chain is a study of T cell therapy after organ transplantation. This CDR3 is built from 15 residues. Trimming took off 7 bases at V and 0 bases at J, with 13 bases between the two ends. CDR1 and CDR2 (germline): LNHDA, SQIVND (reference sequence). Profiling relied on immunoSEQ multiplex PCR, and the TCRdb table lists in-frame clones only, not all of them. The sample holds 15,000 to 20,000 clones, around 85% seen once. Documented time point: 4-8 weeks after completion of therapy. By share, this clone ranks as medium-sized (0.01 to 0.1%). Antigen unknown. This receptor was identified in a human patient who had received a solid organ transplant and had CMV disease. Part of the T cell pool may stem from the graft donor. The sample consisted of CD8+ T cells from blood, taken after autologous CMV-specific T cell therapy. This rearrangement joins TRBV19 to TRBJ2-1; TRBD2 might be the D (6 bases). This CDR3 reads CASTAGYHSYNEQFF. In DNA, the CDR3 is TGTGCCAGTACGGCGGGATACCACTCCTACAATGAGCAGTTCTTC.